This T cell receptor (beta chain) comes out of a study of post-analysis software for immune sequencing data. Tagging with unique molecular identifiers was a feature of the TCR beta cDNA libraries. Each batch of about 0.95 to 10 million T cells produced some 500,000 cDNA molecules. TCRdb analysed the PCR reads with MiXCR anew, one entry per CDR3 protein. The data show 650,000 to 900,000 distinct CDR3 sequences, about 45% seen once. The receptor was isolated from a girl aged 10-17 years with multiple sclerosis. The sequenced sample consisted of blood.

This CDR3 reads CASSLEIRTNYNEQFF. The CDR3 DNA reads as TGCGCCAGCAGCTTGGAGATCCGGACAAACTACAATGAGCAGTTCTTC. The chain has TRBV5-1 and TRBJ2-1; perhaps TRBD1 as D (5 bases). CDR3 size: 16 residues. CDR1 and CDR2 (germline): SGHRS, YFSETQ. V lost 0 bases to trimming and J lost 3 bases, with 13 bases between them.